This passage covers 30 T cell receptor beta chains from one sample sequenced in a study of blood T cell repertoires in COVID-19. The protocol was immunoSEQ multiplex PCR, while the TCRdb copy is restricted to in-frame clones and leaves out a portion. The sample lists some 97,000 clones, 75% to 95% occurring once. Material for sequencing was peripheral blood. The receptors derive from a man in his sixties with acute or convalescent COVID-19.

V is TRBV19 and J is TRBJ1-2; D is undetermined. Trimming removed 5 bases from V and 6 bases from J, with 19 bases in between. Germline CDR1 LNHDA, CDR2 SQIVND (reference sequence). There are 15 residues in the CDR3. CDR3 sequence reads: CASSEGGVLSDGYTF. The CDR3 DNA follows: TGTGCCAGTAGTGAGGGTGGGGTTTTGAGCGATGGCTACACCTTC.

The V call is TRBV7-9, the J call TRBJ2-1; 8 positions agree with TRBD2. CDR3 length equals 15 residues. After removal of 5 bases from V and 2 bases from J, the junction contained 5 bases not matched to a gene. Germline V gene lookup returns CDR1 SEHNR and CDR2 FQNEAQ (reference sequence). The chain's CDR3 is CASSVSGGPYNEQFF. CDR3 in DNA: TGTGCCAGCAGCGTGAGCGGGGGTCCCTACAATGAGCAGTTCTTC.

This clone was picked up one time. CDR3 coding DNA: TGTGCCACCAGTGGAGGAAGGGGCAATGAGCAGTTCTTC. This gives the protein CATSGGRGNEQFF. The V gene is TRBV24-1, the J gene TRBJ2-1, with D perhaps matching TRBD1 (5 bases). Trimming stripped 5 bases from V and 6 bases from J, with 10 bases between. Germline CDR1 reads KGHDR; CDR2 reads SFDVKD. The CDR3 loop spans 13 amino acids.

This chain links TRBV5-1 with TRBJ1-2, with TRBD1 identical over 12 bases. V lost 7 bases, J lost 8 bases, and 9 bases stayed unmatched. This CDR3 region has 14 residues. CDR1 SGHRS and CDR2 YFSETQ come from the germline V gene. DNA for the CDR3: TGCGCCAGCGGTCCCGGGACAGGGGGCCGGGGCTACACCTTC. The encoded protein is CASGPGTGGRGYTF.

The V call is TRBV21-1, the J call TRBJ1-2. TRBV21-1 is given as a pseudogene. The CDR3 runs to 12 residues. CDR3 sequence (DNA): TGTGCCAGCACCCTCCTATTAACCGGCTACACCTTC. Translating gives CASTLLLTGYTF.

In its sample, this clone was seen once. V is TRBV28 and J is TRBJ2-1; perhaps TRBD2 as D (5 bases). The CDR3 is made up of 14 amino acids. The ends were cut back, 3 bases at V and 6 bases at J, with 12 bases in the middle. Germline lookup yields CDR1 MDHEN and CDR2 SYDVKM. The CDR3 nucleotides are TGTGCCAGCAGTTTGCCTTTAAGCGGCAATGAGCAGTTCTTC. Translating gives CASSLPLSGNEQFF.

The V gene is TRBV2, the J gene TRBJ1-2; 7 bases are a match to TRBD1. V shed 2 bases and J 5 bases; nucleotides not matched to a gene: 8. CDR3 size: 15 residues. Germline V gene sequence: CDR1 SNHLY, CDR2 FYNNEI. CDR3 coding DNA: TGTGCCAGCAGTGAACGAGGGGGCTCTTATTATGGCTACACCTTC. As protein: CASSERGGSYYGYTF.

The chain recombines TRBV27 with TRBJ1-4; D gene uncertain. The length of the CDR3 is 16 residues. Trimming removed 6 bases at V and 0 bases at J, with 14 bases between. Germline values: CDR1 MNHEY, CDR2 SMNVEV (reference sequence). CDR3 nucleotide sequence: TGTGCCAGCAGCCTCGTGTGGCTTCCAACTAATGAAAAACTGTTTTTT. As protein: CASSLVWLPTNEKLFF.

This rearrangement joins TRBV3-1 (or the pseudogene TRBV3-2) to TRBJ1-1; D remains ambiguous. The CDR3 has 11 amino acids. From germline, CDR1 is LGHDT and CDR2 YNNKEL (reference sequence). Trimming cost V 4 bases and J 6 bases, with 6 bases left between them. The CDR3, as DNA: TGTGCCAGCAGCCTTGCGTCTGAAGCTTTCTTT. Protein product: CASSLASEAFF.

This clone showed up just once. The rearrangement links TRBV5-1 to TRBJ2-1; D perhaps matches TRBD1 (5 bases). From germline, CDR1 is SGHRS and CDR2 YFSETQ. The CDR3 length is 15 residues. V was trimmed by 4 bases and J by 3 bases, leaving 14 bases between them. CDR3 bases: TGCGCCAGCAGCCCGACAGAGTCTAACTACAATGAGCAGTTCTTC. As protein: CASSPTESNYNEQFF.

The gene calls are TRBV7-2 and TRBJ2-1; D possibly corresponds to TRBD2 (5 bases). Germline CDR1 SGHTA, CDR2 FQGNSA. This CDR3 has 15 amino acids. V was trimmed by 5 bases and J by 0 bases, leaving 11 bases between them. In DNA, the CDR3 is TGTGCCAGCAGCCCGGACTCGAGCTCCTACAATGAGCAGTTCTTC. Translated, it gives CASSPDSSSYNEQFF.

In regard to this clone: One junction end does not reproduce the germline sequence, and a read error may be involved. This chain uses TRBV5-1 with TRBJ1-1; D is possibly TRBD1 (6 bases). Germline CDR1 is SGHRS and CDR2 is YFSETQ. CDR3 size: 14 residues. CDR3 protein: CASSLDSLNTEAFF. The DNA of the CDR3 is TGCGCCAGCAGTTTGGACAGCTTGAACACTGAAGCTTTCTTT.

The genes are TRBV19 and TRBJ1-1, with TRBD1 matching over 11 bases. Germline V gene data show CDR1 as LNHDA and CDR2 as SQIVND (reference sequence). V lost 8 bases and J lost 6; bases outside the gene matches: 17. This CDR3 is built from 17 residues. CDR3 bases: TGTGCCAGTGCCAGCCGGACAGGGGGCCCCCCTAACGCTGAAGCTTTCTTT. This codes for CASASRTGGPPNAEAFF.

The gene calls are TRBV5-1 and TRBJ1-4, with unresolved D. Germline CDR1 and CDR2: SGHRS and YFSETQ. V dropped 7 bases and J dropped 4 bases, with 17 bases sitting between them. The CDR3 is 15 amino acids. CDR3 coding DNA: TGCGCCAGCTCCTTACAGAACTTGATTAATGAAAAACTGTTTTTT. This gives the protein CASSLQNLINEKLFF.

The chain has TRBV5-6 and TRBJ1-2; 8 nucleotides agree with TRBD1. Germline V gives CDR1 SGHDT, CDR2 YYEEEE. Unmatched junction bases numbered 2, after V lost 3 bases and J lost 7 bases. CDR3 size: 12 residues. The CDR3 DNA reads as TGTGCCAGCAGCTCTGACAGGGGTGGCTACACCTTC. Translated: CASSSDRGGYTF.

The chain has TRBV10-3 and TRBJ2-5, with D possibly matching TRBD1 (5 bases). Trimming pared 0 bases from V and 4 bases from J, leaving 12 bases between. This CDR3 spans 15 amino acids. The germline V gene has CDR1 ENHRY and CDR2 SYGVKD. The DNA for the CDR3 is TGTGCCATCAGTGAGTCGAGGCAGGGTTTAGAGACCCAGTACTTC. Encoded protein: CAISESRQGLETQYF.

The chain carries TRBV7-9 and TRBJ2-7, with 7 bases aligning to TRBD1. Trimming removed 6 bases from V and 2 bases from J; junction bases left unmatched: 10. CDR1 is SEHNR and CDR2 is FQNEAQ in the germline V gene (reference sequence). This CDR3 has 15 amino acids. DNA for the CDR3: TGTGCCAGCAGTTTGGACAGGAGTGCTACCTACGAGCAGTACTTC. Translating it yields CASSLDRSATYEQYF.

This chain uses TRBV19 with TRBJ1-4; 9 positions match TRBD1. V was pared by 6 bases and J by 6 bases, with 11 bases of the junction left unmatched. The CDR3 loop spans 16 amino acids. Germline-derived CDR1 and CDR2 are LNHDA and SQIVND (reference sequence). CDR3 amino acids: CASSRSQGTGYEKLFF. The DNA of the CDR3 is TGTGCCAGTAGCCGCTCCCAGGGGACAGGGTATGAAAAACTGTTTTTT. The full variable domain, rest sourced from reference TRBV19 and TRBJ1-4, is DGGITQSPKYLFRKEGQNVTLSCEQNLNHDAMYWYRQDPGQGLRLIYYSQIVNDFQKGDIAEGYSVSREKKESFPLTVTSAQKNPTAFYLCASSRSQGTGYEKLFFGSGTQLSVL.

This clone was recorded a few times. The chain has TRBV5-6 and TRBJ1-5; a weak D match, TRBD1 (5 bases). This CDR3 has 16 residues. V was shortened by 4 bases and J by 1 base, with 15 bases between the two germline ends. The germline CDR1 and CDR2 sequences are SGHDT and YYEEEE. The DNA for the CDR3 is TGTGCCAGCAGCCCTCACGGGGGTATGAGCAATCAGCCCCAGCATTTT. The encoded protein is CASSPHGGMSNQPQHF.

This rearrangement joins TRBV14 to TRBJ1-4; possibly TRBD1 for D (6 bases). The CDR3 is 13 residues long. The V gene lost 4 bases and the J gene lost 6 bases, with 9 bases spanning the gap. The germline gives CDR1 SGHDN, CDR2 FVKESK. The CDR3 region is CASSRGTYEKLFF. The CDR3 region has the DNA TGTGCCAGCAGCCGGGGGACATATGAAAAACTGTTTTTT.

The V call is TRBV29-1, the J call TRBJ2-7, with 10 nucleotides matching TRBD1. The germline gives CDR1 SQVTM, CDR2 ANQGSEA. This CDR3 contains 13 residues. The ends lost 6 bases at V and 3 bases at J; junction bases unmatched: 5. In DNA form, the CDR3 reads TGCAGCGTGAGGACAGGGGGTGGCTACGAGCAGTACTTC. It is translated as CSVRTGGGYEQYF.

The chain carries TRBV5-4 and TRBJ1-5, with TRBD1 as a possible D gene (5 bases). In germline, CDR1 is SGHNT, CDR2 YYREEE (reference sequence). The ends were cut back, 2 bases at V and 11 bases at J, with 23 bases in the middle. The CDR3 covers 16 residues. The CDR3 protein is CASSFGGRDSKGAQHF. DNA of the CDR3: TGTGCCAGCAGCTTTGGCGGTCGCGACAGCAAAGGGGCCCAGCATTTT.

V and J are TRBV18 and TRBJ1-2; tentative D call: TRBD1 (5 bases). Germline CDR1 is KGHSH and CDR2 is LQKENI. CDR3 length equals 14 residues. V lost 6 bases to trimming and J lost 8 bases, with 19 bases between them. CDR3 DNA sequence: TGTGCCAGCTCCGGGGAGGGGCGCGTAGGCGGCTACACCTTC. Its translation is CASSGEGRVGGYTF. The full variable domain, its missing parts supplied by reference TRBV18 and TRBJ1-2, is NAGVMQNPRHLVRRRGQEARLRCSPMKGHSHVYWYRQLPEEGLKFMVYLQKENIIDESGMPKERFSAEFPKEGPSILRIQQVVRGDSAAYFCASSGEGRVGGYTFGSGTRLTVV.

The chain is built from TRBV5-1 and TRBJ1-2; D gene ambiguous. Germline V gives CDR1 SGHRS, CDR2 YFSETQ. V lost 7 bases and J 4 bases, leaving 11 bases between the germline ends. This CDR3 is built from 12 residues. The CDR3 region is CASGDEGYGYTF. The CDR3 region has the DNA TGCGCCAGCGGAGATGAGGGCTATGGCTACACCTTC.

The V gene is TRBV10-2, the J gene TRBJ1-1, with D unclear. Trimming took off 0 bases at V and 4 bases at J, with 9 bases between the two ends. The CDR3 is made up of 14 amino acids. Germline loops: CDR1 WSHSY, CDR2 SAAADI. CDR3 sequence: CASSESAGGTEAFF. The CDR3 nucleotides are TGCGCCAGCAGTGAGTCGGCTGGCGGCACTGAAGCTTTCTTT.

This CDR3 is CASSPRSGGAYEQYF. For the CDR3, the DNA is TGTGCCAGCTCTCCTCGGAGCGGGGGGGCCTACGAGCAGTACTTC. V is TRBV18 and J is TRBJ2-7; 10 bases match TRBD2. Germline V gene data show CDR1 as KGHSH and CDR2 as LQKENI. The CDR3 extends over 15 amino acids. V was pared by 6 bases and J by 2 bases, with 7 bases of the junction left unmatched.

Worth noting for this clone: Different DNA sequences within this sample yield the same CDR3. The chain carries TRBV9 and TRBJ1-3; a weak D match, TRBD1 (6 bases). CDR1 SGDLS and CDR2 YYNGEE come from the germline V gene. CDR3 length: 14 residues. V dropped 0 bases and J dropped 4 bases, with 8 bases sitting between them. The CDR3 here is CASSVGGLGNTIYF. The CDR3 DNA sequence: TGTGCCAGCAGCGTAGGGGGGCTCGGAAACACCATATATTTT.

This clone was detected once. The V gene is TRBV5-1, the J gene TRBJ1-6, with D possibly being TRBD1 (5 bases). CDR1 is SGHRS and CDR2 is YFSETQ in the germline V gene. This CDR3 is built from 16 residues. Trimming took 2 bases from V and 10 from J, leaving 19 bases between them. The CDR3 coding sequence is TGCGCCAGCAGCTTAGGGTCCCAGGGATTTGAGTCACCCCTCCACTTT. This codes for CASSLGSQGFESPLHF.

CDR3 DNA: TGTGCCAGCAGCTCCGGGACAGGGTTTCACGAGCAGTACGTC. This translates into CASSSGTGFHEQYV. V and J are TRBV6-5 and TRBJ2-7, with TRBD1 identical over 9 bases. V was clipped by 6 bases and J by 5 bases; unmatched bases: 8. The germline V gene has CDR1 MNHEY and CDR2 SVGAGI. CDR3 length equals 14 residues.

The chain is built from TRBV7-9 and TRBJ1-6, with a possible D match to TRBD1 (5 bases). The V gene's germline CDR1 is SEHNR and CDR2 FQNEAQ (reference sequence). V was pared by 4 bases and J by 7 bases, with 11 bases between. This CDR3 has 14 residues. In DNA form, the CDR3 reads TGTGCCAGCAGCTATCCGGGACTCAATTCACCCCTCCACTTT. The encoded protein is CASSYPGLNSPLHF.